This note documents a single T cell receptor (beta chain) sequence. This sample was included in a study of shared clonotypes between healthy human individuals. Study overall: Each donor had three CD4 naive, three CD4 memory, two CD8 naive and one CD8 memory plate.

Data came from immunoSEQ multiplex PCR; TCRdb stores just in-frame clones and leaves some out. Found here are approximately 2.3 million clones, approximately 93% of them singletons; the top ten hold approximately 0.4%. Losses at the gene ends were 1 base for V and 8 bases for J; bases not matched to a gene: 10. Germline CDR1 and CDR2: SGHTA and FQGNSA. The CDR3 is 15 amino acids. Division of CD4+ cells produced a CD45RA+ naive subset and a CD45RA-negative memory subset. This receptor was identified in a man between 18 and 29 years old in good health. Some clones in this sample may be carry-over from other donors' samples. The chain recombines TRBV7-2 with TRBJ2-7, with 8 bases matching TRBD1. The sample taken for sequencing was naive CD4+ T cells from PBMCs. This sample's subset: CD45RA+ positively selected. The CDR3 bases are TGTGCCAGCAGCTTAGGAGGGACAGGAACTACGAAGCAGTACTTC. Translation: CASSLGGTGTTKQYF.